Listed below are T cell receptor beta chains from one sample, sequenced in a study of identical twins. TCRdb ran MiXCR on the 5' RACE reads and lists one entry per CDR3 protein. Among about 530,000 distinct CDR3 sequences, roughly 15% were seen once, and the ten largest hold roughly 0.46%. The sample also formed part of further work on yellow fever vaccine responses in identical twins.

Sequenced input: CD4+ T cells sorted from blood. These receptors came from a woman between 18 and 30 years old in good health. Both conserved end residues are part of each CDR3. The order of the fields is V gene, D gene, CDR3 length, clone size, J gene, CDR3 protein, CDR3 DNA. The D gene is left open where the match is weak. A row's size may be missing; if present it is once, few, many or a size class.

v_call: TRBV2
d_call: .
cdr3_length: 13
clone_size: .
j_call: TRBJ2-1
cdr3_aa: CASRSDTGDEQFF
cdr3_nt: TGTGCCAGCAGGAGTGACACGGGCGATGAGCAGTTCTTC

v_call: TRBV3-1
d_call: .
cdr3_length: 13
clone_size: .
j_call: TRBJ2-1
cdr3_aa: CASSPLGWNEQFF
cdr3_nt: TGTGCCAGCAGCCCCCTGGGGTGGAATGAGCAGTTCTTC

v_call: TRBV5-1
d_call: .
cdr3_length: 14
clone_size: few
j_call: TRBJ1-2
cdr3_aa: CASSLSPGNYGYTF
cdr3_nt: TGCGCCAGCAGCTTGTCGCCGGGAAACTATGGCTACACCTTC

v_call: TRBV7-2
d_call: TRBD2
cdr3_length: 17
clone_size: few
j_call: TRBJ2-1
cdr3_aa: CASRVDSGSPSYNEQFF
cdr3_nt: TGTGCCAGCAGGGTCGATAGCGGGAGCCCCTCCTACAATGAGCAGTTCTTC

v_call: TRBV20-1
d_call: .
cdr3_length: 11
clone_size: many
j_call: TRBJ1-1
cdr3_aa: CSARRRTEAFF
cdr3_nt: TGCAGTGCTCGACGGAGGACTGAAGCTTTCTTT

v_call: TRBV18
d_call: TRBD1
cdr3_length: 15
clone_size: few
j_call: TRBJ1-1
cdr3_aa: CASSPPTTGPTEAFF
cdr3_nt: TGTGCCAGCTCACCACCGACGACAGGGCCCACTGAAGCTTTCTTT

v_call: TRBV29-1
d_call: .
cdr3_length: 15
clone_size: few
j_call: TRBJ2-5
cdr3_aa: CSVAGQRPPQETQYF
cdr3_nt: TGCAGCGTGGCTGGACAGAGGCCACCACAAGAGACCCAGTACTTC

v_call: TRBV28
d_call: .
cdr3_length: 17
clone_size: .
j_call: TRBJ2-4
cdr3_aa: CASPWATRGLGKNIQYF
cdr3_nt: TGTGCCAGCCCGTGGGCCACCCGGGGGCTAGGCAAAAACATTCAGTACTTC

v_call: TRBV7-4
d_call: .
cdr3_length: 13
clone_size: few
j_call: TRBJ1-5
cdr3_aa: CGQIGEGNQPQHF
cdr3_nt: TGTGGTCAAATAGGGGAGGGGAATCAGCCCCAGCATTTT

v_call: TRBV10-3
d_call: .
cdr3_length: 14
clone_size: .
j_call: TRBJ2-2
cdr3_aa: CASSSQLGPGELFF
cdr3_nt: TGTGCCAGCTCATCTCAACTAGGCCCCGGGGAGCTGTTTTTT

v_call: TRBV7-2
d_call: TRBD2
cdr3_length: 15
clone_size: .
j_call: TRBJ2-1
cdr3_aa: CASSLNSGGVYEQFF
cdr3_nt: TGTGCCAGCAGCTTAAATAGCGGGGGGGTTTATGAGCAGTTCTTC

v_call: TRBV7-8
d_call: .
cdr3_length: 14
clone_size: .
j_call: TRBJ1-2
cdr3_aa: CASSLLSSGEGYTF
cdr3_nt: TGTGCCAGCAGCTTATTGTCCTCAGGGGAGGGCTACACCTTC

v_call: TRBV20-1
d_call: .
cdr3_length: 15
clone_size: .
j_call: TRBJ2-1
cdr3_aa: CSAARDSGRAGEQFF
cdr3_nt: TGCAGTGCTGCCCGGGACTCGGGGCGGGCCGGTGAGCAGTTCTTC

v_call: TRBV9
d_call: TRBD2
cdr3_length: 17
clone_size: few
j_call: TRBJ2-1
cdr3_aa: CASSVAREGVRHNEQFF
cdr3_nt: TGTGCCAGCAGCGTAGCTCGGGAGGGAGTGCGGCACAATGAGCAGTTCTTC

v_call: TRBV5-1
d_call: TRBD1
cdr3_length: 15
clone_size: many
j_call: TRBJ2-1
cdr3_aa: CASSKPGGPYNEQFF
cdr3_nt: TGCGCCAGCAGCAAACCAGGGGGACCCTACAATGAGCAGTTCTTC

v_call: TRBV5-1
d_call: TRBD2
cdr3_length: 18
clone_size: few
j_call: TRBJ2-3
cdr3_aa: CASSRGLAGVGGTDTQYF
cdr3_nt: TGCGCCAGCAGTCGTGGACTAGCGGGGGTCGGGGGCACAGATACGCAGTATTTT

v_call: TRBV6-5
d_call: .
cdr3_length: 15
clone_size: many
j_call: TRBJ2-1
cdr3_aa: CASSYSWDTYNEQFF
cdr3_nt: TGTGCCAGCAGTTACAGTTGGGACACCTACAATGAGCAGTTCTTC

v_call: TRBV12-3/TRBV12-4
d_call: TRBD2
cdr3_length: 14
clone_size: many
j_call: TRBJ2-7
cdr3_aa: CASRVLAGAYEQYF
cdr3_nt: TGTGCCAGCAGGGTTCTAGCGGGAGCCTACGAGCAGTACTTC

v_call: TRBV24-1
d_call: TRBD2
cdr3_length: 14
clone_size: few
j_call: TRBJ2-1
cdr3_aa: CATKTSGKSNEQFF
cdr3_nt: TGTGCCACCAAGACTAGCGGGAAAAGTAATGAGCAGTTCTTC

v_call: TRBV10-3
d_call: .
cdr3_length: 15
clone_size: .
j_call: TRBJ2-7
cdr3_aa: CAISEIQGQLYEQYF
cdr3_nt: TGTGCCATCAGTGAGATACAGGGACAACTCTACGAGCAGTACTTC

v_call: TRBV5-1
d_call: .
cdr3_length: 15
clone_size: many
j_call: TRBJ1-1
cdr3_aa: CASSLVGAQNTEAFF
cdr3_nt: TGCGCCAGCAGCTTGGTTGGGGCGCAGAACACTGAAGCTTTCTTT

v_call: TRBV28
d_call: .
cdr3_length: 12
clone_size: .
j_call: TRBJ1-2
cdr3_aa: CASSRLYYGYTF
cdr3_nt: TGTGCCAGCAGCAGATTATACTATGGCTACACCTTC

v_call: TRBV7-9
d_call: .
cdr3_length: 15
clone_size: .
j_call: TRBJ2-2
cdr3_aa: CASASSIGNTGELFF
cdr3_nt: TGTGCCAGCGCCTCCAGCATTGGGAACACCGGGGAGCTGTTTTTT